This T cell receptor (beta chain) was sequenced in a study of shared clonotypes between healthy human individuals. In the study overall: A couple of women and three men aged 18 to 49 served as donors.

Assay: immunoSEQ multiplex PCR; the TCRdb copy retains only in-frame clones and omits some. The table includes just over 2,000,000 clones, 85% to 95% detected once. The healthy adult donors were HIV-negative and reported no recent acute infections or vaccinations. Only Caucasian adults living in Nashville, Tennessee made up the donor group. Germline V gene lookup returns CDR1 MDHEN and CDR2 SYDVKM. V dropped 3 bases and J dropped 5 bases, with 7 bases sitting between them. The CDR3 consists of 13 residues. The sequencing input was naive CD4+ T cells sorted from blood. Sample subset: CD45RA+ positively selected. This TCR was sampled from a man aged 18 to 29 in good health. The chain carries TRBV28 and TRBJ2-2; D is uncertain. CDR3 sequence (DNA): TGTGCCAGCAGTTTCGCCACAACCGGGGAGCTGTTTTTT. This encodes CASSFATTGELFF.